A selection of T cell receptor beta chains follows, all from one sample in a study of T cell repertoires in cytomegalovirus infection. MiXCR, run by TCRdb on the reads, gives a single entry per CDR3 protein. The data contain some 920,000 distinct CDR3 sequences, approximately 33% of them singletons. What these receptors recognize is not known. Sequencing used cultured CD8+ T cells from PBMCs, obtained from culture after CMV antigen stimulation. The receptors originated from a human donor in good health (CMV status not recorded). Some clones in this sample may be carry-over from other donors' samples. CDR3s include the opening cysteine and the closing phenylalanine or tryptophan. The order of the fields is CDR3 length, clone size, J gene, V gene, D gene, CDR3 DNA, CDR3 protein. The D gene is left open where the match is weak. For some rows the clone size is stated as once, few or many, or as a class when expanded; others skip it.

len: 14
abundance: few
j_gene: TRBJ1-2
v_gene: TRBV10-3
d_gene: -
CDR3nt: TGTGCCATCAGTGAGTCCGCACCAAACTATGGCTACACCTTC
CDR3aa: CAISESAPNYGYTF

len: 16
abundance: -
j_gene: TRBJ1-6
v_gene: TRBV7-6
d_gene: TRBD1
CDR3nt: TGTGCCAGCAGCTTAGATCGAGGGGGCCCCAATTCACCCCTCCACTTT
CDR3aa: CASSLDRGGPNSPLHF

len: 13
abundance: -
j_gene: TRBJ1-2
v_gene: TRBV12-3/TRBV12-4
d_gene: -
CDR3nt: TGTGCCAGCAGTTACGTGGGGCCGGATGGCTACACCTTC
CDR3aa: CASSYVGPDGYTF

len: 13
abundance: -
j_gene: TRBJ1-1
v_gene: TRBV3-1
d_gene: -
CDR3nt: TGTGCCAGCAGCCATGGGGACGGGGATGAAGCTTTCTTT
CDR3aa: CASSHGDGDEAFF

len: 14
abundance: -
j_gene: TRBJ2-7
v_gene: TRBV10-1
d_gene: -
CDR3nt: TGCGCCAGCAGTGACCGGGACGGATTCTACGAGCAGTACTTC
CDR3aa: CASSDRDGFYEQYF

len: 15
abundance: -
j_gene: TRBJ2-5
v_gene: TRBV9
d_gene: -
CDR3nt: TGTGCCAGCAGCGTAGGAGGACAGCCTCAAGAGACCCAGTACTTC
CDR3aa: CASSVGGQPQETQYF

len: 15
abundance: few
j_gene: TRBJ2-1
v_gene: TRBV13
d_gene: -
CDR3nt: TGTGCCAGCAGCTTAGGCAGGGGCCGGTACAATGAGCAGTTCTTC
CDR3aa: CASSLGRGRYNEQFF

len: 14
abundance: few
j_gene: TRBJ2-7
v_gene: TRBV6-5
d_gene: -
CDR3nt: TGTGCCAGCAGTAGCTCGGGACCCTTGAGTGAGCAGTACTTC
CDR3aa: CASSSSGPLSEQYF

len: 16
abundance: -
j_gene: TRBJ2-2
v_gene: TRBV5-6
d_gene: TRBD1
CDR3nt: TGTGCCAGCAGCTTGCGACAGGGCTTCAACACCGGGGAGCTGTTTTTT
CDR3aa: CASSLRQGFNTGELFF

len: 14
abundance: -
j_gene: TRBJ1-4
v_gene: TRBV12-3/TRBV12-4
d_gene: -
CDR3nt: TGTGCCAGCAGTCCTGGGTGGGGTGAAGAAAAACTGTTTTTT
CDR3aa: CASSPGWGEEKLFF

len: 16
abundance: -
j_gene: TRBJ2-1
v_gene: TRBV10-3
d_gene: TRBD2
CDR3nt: TGTGCCATCAGTTTGAGCGGGGGAGTCCCCTACAATGAGCAGTTCTTC
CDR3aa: CAISLSGGVPYNEQFF

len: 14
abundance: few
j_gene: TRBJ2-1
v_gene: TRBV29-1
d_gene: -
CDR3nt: TGCAGTGGGGTTCGAGGCCTGGAAAACAATGAGCAGTTCTTC
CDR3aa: CSGVRGLENNEQFF

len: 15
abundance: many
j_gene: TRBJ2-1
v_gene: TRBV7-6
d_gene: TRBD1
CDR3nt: TGTGCCAGCAGCTTAGACAGGGGGCGGGGGAATGAGCAGTTCTTC
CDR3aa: CASSLDRGRGNEQFF

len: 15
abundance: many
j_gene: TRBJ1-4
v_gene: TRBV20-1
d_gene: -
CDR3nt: TGCAGTGCTAGAGATCCTCAGGGGATTAATGAAAAACTGTTTTTT
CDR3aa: CSARDPQGINEKLFF

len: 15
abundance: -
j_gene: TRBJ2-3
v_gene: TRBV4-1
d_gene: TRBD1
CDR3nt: TGCGCCAGCAGCCTTGGGACAGGGTTAGTGGATACGCAGTATTTT
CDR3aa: CASSLGTGLVDTQYF

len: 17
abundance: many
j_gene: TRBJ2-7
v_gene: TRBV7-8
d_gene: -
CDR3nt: TGTGCCAGCAGCTTAGGAGTCGCGGGGCTGCCCGGGCGGGAGCAGTACTTC
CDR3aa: CASSLGVAGLPGREQYF

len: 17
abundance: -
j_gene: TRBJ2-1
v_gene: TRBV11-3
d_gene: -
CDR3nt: TGTGCCAGCAGCCAAGCCGGGACTCTCGACTCCTACAATGAGCAGTTCTTC
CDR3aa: CASSQAGTLDSYNEQFF